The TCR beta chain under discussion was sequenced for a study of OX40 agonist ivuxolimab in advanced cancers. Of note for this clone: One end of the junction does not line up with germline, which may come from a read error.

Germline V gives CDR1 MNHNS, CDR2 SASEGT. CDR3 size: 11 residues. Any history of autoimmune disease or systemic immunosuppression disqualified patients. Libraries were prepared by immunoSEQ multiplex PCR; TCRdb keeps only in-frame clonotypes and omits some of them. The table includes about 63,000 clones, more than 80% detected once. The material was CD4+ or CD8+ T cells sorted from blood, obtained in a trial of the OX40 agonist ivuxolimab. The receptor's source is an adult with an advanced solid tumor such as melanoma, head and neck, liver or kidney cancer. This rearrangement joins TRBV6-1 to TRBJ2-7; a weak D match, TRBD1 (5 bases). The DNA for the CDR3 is TGTGCCAGCAGTGATCTTACAGGCATCCTCTTC. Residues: CASSDLTGILF.